The 19 T cell receptor beta chains below all came from one sample that was sequenced in a study of T cell responses to AZD1222 COVID-19 vaccine. The data were produced by immunoSEQ multiplex PCR, yet TCRdb's version contains in-frame clones alone and is incomplete. The sample holds over 95,000 clones, around 90% seen once. The specimen comprised peripheral blood, sampled on day 0 of AZD1222 vaccination. These receptors were obtained from an adult in good health.

V is TRBV15 and J is TRBJ1-2; TRBD1 matches 10 bases. Germline loops: CDR1 LNHNV, CDR2 YYDKDF (reference sequence). This CDR3 region has 15 residues. After removal of 3 bases from V and 2 bases from J, the junction contained 3 bases not matched to a gene. CDR3 sequence: CATSRPGQGNYGYTF. In DNA form, the CDR3 reads TGTGCCACCAGCAGGCCGGGACAGGGGAACTATGGCTACACCTTC.

CDR3 DNA: TGTGCCAGCAGCCCCCAGGTAGGGGCTTCGGTCTATGGCTACACCTTC. As protein: CASSPQVGASVYGYTF. The chain has TRBV9 and TRBJ1-2; tentative D call: TRBD1 (5 bases). V dropped 4 bases and J dropped 4 bases, with 20 bases sitting between them. CDR1 is SGDLS and CDR2 is YYNGEE in the germline V gene. The CDR3 is made up of 16 amino acids.

The chain couples TRBV12-3 or TRBV12-4 to TRBJ2-7, with D unclear. Trimming left V 6 bases short and J 3 bases short, with 9 bases between. The CDR3 sequence is 12 residues long. Here the CDR3 DNA reads TGTGCCAGCAGCACTACCAACTACGAGCAGTACTTC. The encoded protein is CASSTTNYEQYF.

This clone was observed a single time. V and J are TRBV3-1 (or the pseudogene TRBV3-2) and TRBJ1-5, with 8 bases that match TRBD1. Germline V gene data show CDR1 as LGHDT and CDR2 as YNNKEL (reference sequence). This CDR3 spans 15 amino acids. V shed 4 bases and J 0 bases; nucleotides not matched to a gene: 2. The CDR3 sequence is CASSLGTGSNQPQHF. Written as DNA, the CDR3 is TGTGCCAGCAGCCTCGGGACAGGTAGCAATCAGCCCCAGCATTTT.

The chain joins TRBV30 to TRBJ2-2; D is ambiguous. The CDR3 sequence is 13 residues long. The germline V and J ends were trimmed by 3 bases and 2 bases, with 7 bases remaining between them. The germline gives CDR1 GTSNPN, CDR2 SVGIG (reference sequence). CDR3 nucleotides: TGTGCCTGGAGATATTATAACACCGGGGAGCTGTTTTTT. Protein: CAWRYYNTGELFF.

Concerning this clone: Within the sample, other DNA sequences also encode this same CDR3. The chain recombines TRBV18 with TRBJ2-7; a possible D gene is TRBD2 (5 bases). This CDR3 contains 14 residues. Germline V gene data show CDR1 as KGHSH and CDR2 as LQKENI. The V end was cut by 3 bases, the J end by 0 bases, with 9 bases between. The CDR3 loop reads CASSPIEGSYEQYF. CDR3 DNA: TGTGCCAGCTCACCCATCGAGGGCTCCTACGAGCAGTACTTC.

The chain joins TRBV5-4 to TRBJ2-5; possible D gene TRBD1, 6 bases. The germline CDR1 and CDR2 sequences are SGHNT and YYREEE (reference sequence). Trimming pared 4 bases from V and 3 bases from J, leaving 13 bases between. The CDR3 has 14 amino acids. For the CDR3, the DNA is TGTGCCAGCAGCCTAACCGACAGGAAAGAGACCCAGTACTTC. As protein: CASSLTDRKETQYF. The whole variable domain, remainder taken from reference TRBV5-4 and TRBJ2-5, is ETGVTQSPTHLIKTRGQQVTLRCSSQSGHNTVSWYQQALGQGPQFIFQYYREEENGRGNFPPRFSGLQFPNYSSELNVNALELDDSALYLCASSLTDRKETQYFGPGTRLLVL.

CDR3 loop: CAKLKGQGDGNTIYF. In nucleotides, the CDR3 is TGTGCAAAGCTCAAGGGACAGGGGGATGGAAACACCATATATTTT. The chain carries TRBV25-1 and TRBJ1-3; 11 bases align to TRBD1. The CDR3 consists of 15 residues. Per germline, CDR1 MGHDK and CDR2 SYGVNS.

V is TRBV6-4 and J is TRBJ2-3, with D possibly TRBD2 on 6 matching bases. The germline gives CDR1 MRHNA, CDR2 SNTAGT. Deletions cut 3 bases from V and 7 bases from J, with 14 bases between. The CDR3 loop spans 14 amino acids. The CDR3, as DNA: TGTGCCAGCAGTGATGGAGCGGAGGGAAATACGCAGTATTTT. It codes for CASSDGAEGNTQYF.

This clone appeared once. The chain has TRBV30 and TRBJ1-5; tentatively, D is TRBD1 (6 bases). Germline CDR1 GTSNPN, CDR2 SVGIG (reference sequence). Trimming stripped 5 bases from V and 4 bases from J, with 15 bases between. CDR3 length: 14 amino acids. As DNA, the CDR3 is TGTGCCTGGGCACAATCAGGGGTTAATCAGCCCCAGCATTTT. Its translation: CAWAQSGVNQPQHF.

The chain uses TRBV18 and TRBJ2-7; D might be TRBD1 or TRBD2, each matching 5 bases. Germline CDR1 is KGHSH and CDR2 is LQKENI. This CDR3 has 13 amino acids. Trimming took off 5 bases at V and 4 bases at J, with 12 bases between the two ends. CDR3 loop: CASSEYGGYEQYF. In DNA, the CDR3 is TGTGCCAGCTCAGAATATGGGGGTTACGAGCAGTACTTC.

The V call is TRBV2, the J call TRBJ1-5, with 7 nucleotides matching TRBD1. Germline V gene data show CDR1 as SNHLY and CDR2 as FYNNEI. This CDR3 has 14 amino acids. The J segment lost 0 bases and the V segment lost 9 bases, leaving 5 bases of the junction unmatched. Here the CDR3 DNA reads TGTGCCAGTCGGGACAGCAATAGCAATCAGCCCCAGCATTTT. Its translation: CASRDSNSNQPQHF.

In this sample, this clone turned up once. V and J are TRBV28 and TRBJ2-7, with TRBD1 matching 9 bases. Germline V gives CDR1 MDHEN, CDR2 SYDVKM. This CDR3 is built from 14 residues. Trimming at V came to 6 bases and at J to 2 bases, leaving 5 bases not matched to a gene. Here the CDR3 reads CASRSGTGTYEQYF. The CDR3, as DNA: TGTGCCAGCAGGTCCGGGACAGGGACCTACGAGCAGTACTTC.

The rearrangement uses TRBV6-6 and TRBJ1-6, with TRBD1 identical over 10 bases. Germline trimming cut 5 bases from V and 0 bases from J; bases unmatched to any gene: 7. The CDR3 has 18 residues. Germline V lookup: CDR1 MNHNY, CDR2 SVGAGI (reference sequence). The CDR3 nucleotides read TGTGCCAGCAGTCTGGACAGGGGGACTCGCTCCTATAATTCACCCCTCCACTTT. It yields the protein CASSLDRGTRSYNSPLHF.

The chain is built from TRBV28 and TRBJ1-4, with 11 bases that match TRBD1. Unmatched junction bases numbered 4, after V lost 8 bases and J lost 8 bases. Germline V gene sequence: CDR1 MDHEN, CDR2 SYDVKM. This CDR3 spans 13 amino acids. The chain's CDR3 is CASRTGGMEKLFF. The CDR3 DNA reads TGTGCCAGCCGGACAGGGGGCATGGAAAAACTGTTTTTT.

V and J are TRBV2 and TRBJ1-3, with D possibly matching TRBD1 (6 bases). The V end lost 5 bases, the J end lost 2 bases, and 13 bases lay between the germline ends. The CDR3 has 15 residues. Germline assignment: CDR1 SNHLY and CDR2 FYNNEI. The CDR3 sequence: CASSTQGIAGNTIYF. Written as DNA, the CDR3 is TGTGCCAGCAGTACACAGGGCATAGCTGGAAACACCATATATTTT.

CDR3 sequence reads: CASGLEPGGPNEQFF. CDR3 nucleotides: TGTGCTAGTGGTTTAGAACCGGGGGGGCCCAATGAGCAGTTCTTC. The rearrangement uses TRBV12-5 and TRBJ2-1; TRBD2 agrees at 8 bases. The CDR3 has 15 residues. The junction had 7 bases not matched to a gene; V was cut back by 3 bases and J by 6 bases. Germline CDR1 LGHNT, CDR2 FRNRAP.

The V gene is TRBV14, the J gene TRBJ2-1; TRBD1 matches 9 bases. Germline V CDR1 and CDR2: SGHDN, FVKESK. Trimming removed 5 bases from V and 6 bases from J; junction bases left unmatched: 8. The CDR3 contains 15 residues. The CDR3 DNA sequence: TGTGCCAGCAGCACACGCCGGGACAGGGTCAATGAGCAGTTCTTC. This gives the protein CASSTRRDRVNEQFF.

This chain uses TRBV5-6 with TRBJ1-1; no definite D call. V shed 0 bases and J shed 6 bases, with 9 bases lying between them. CDR3 length: 13 amino acids. Germline V gene lookup returns CDR1 SGHDT and CDR2 YYEEEE. CDR3 nucleotide sequence: TGTGCCAGCAGCTTGGACACCGACCCTGAAGCTTTCTTT. Protein product: CASSLDTDPEAFF.